These T cell receptor beta chains were read from a single sample in a study of Ad26.COV2.S vaccination and SARS-CoV-2 variants. Repertoires were generated with immunoSEQ multiplex PCR, while TCRdb's copy carries only in-frame clones and drops some. Of 300,000 to 400,000 clones detected, 90% appear once; the ten largest clones hold 5.5%. The material was peripheral blood, obtained in a trial of Ad26.COV2.S vaccine versus placebo. The receptors here all came from a person between 18 and 59 years old who received the Ad26.COV2.S COVID-19 vaccine or a placebo. Each CDR3 is given with its conserved first and last residue. The order of the fields is V gene, D gene, clone size, J gene, CDR3 protein, CDR3 DNA. The D gene is left open where the match is weak. For some rows the clone size is stated as once, few or many, or as a class when expanded; others skip it.

v_gene: TRBV11-3; d_gene: -; abundance: -; j_gene: TRBJ1-1; CDR3aa: CASSLVGDTEAFF; CDR3nt: TGTGCCAGCAGCTTAGTCGGGGACACTGAAGCTTTCTTT
v_gene: TRBV5-4; d_gene: -; abundance: -; j_gene: TRBJ1-2; CDR3aa: CASSFATLYGYTF; CDR3nt: TGTGCCAGCAGCTTCGCCACCCTTTATGGCTACACCTTC
v_gene: TRBV11-2; d_gene: TRBD2; abundance: -; j_gene: TRBJ2-7; CDR3aa: CASSRTSGGDINEQYF; CDR3nt: TGTGCCAGCAGCCGGACTAGCGGGGGGGATATCAACGAGCAGTACTTC
v_gene: TRBV9; d_gene: -; abundance: -; j_gene: TRBJ2-7; CDR3aa: CASSETGLDSYEQYF; CDR3nt: TGTGCCAGCAGCGAAACGGGACTGGATTCCTACGAGCAGTACTTC
v_gene: TRBV7-9; d_gene: TRBD1; abundance: once; j_gene: TRBJ1-6; CDR3aa: CASSTRDSYNSPLHF; CDR3nt: TGTGCCAGCAGCACCCGGGACAGCTATAATTCACCCCTCCACTTT
v_gene: TRBV2; d_gene: -; abundance: -; j_gene: TRBJ1-2; CDR3aa: CASRSSPQNYGYTF; CDR3nt: TGTGCCAGCAGAAGCTCCCCTCAAAACTATGGCTACACCTTC
v_gene: TRBV27; d_gene: TRBD1; abundance: -; j_gene: TRBJ1-1; CDR3aa: CASSRKPDRGEAFF; CDR3nt: TGTGCCAGCAGCCGCAAACCGGACAGGGGGGAAGCTTTCTTT
v_gene: TRBV7-9; d_gene: TRBD1; abundance: -; j_gene: TRBJ1-3; CDR3aa: CASSFRPGTGFSGNTIYF; CDR3nt: TGTGCCAGCAGCTTTCGTCCCGGGACAGGGTTCTCTGGAAACACCATATATTTT
v_gene: TRBV13; d_gene: -; abundance: -; j_gene: TRBJ1-1; CDR3aa: CASSPPPRGDTEAFF; CDR3nt: TGTGCCAGCAGCCCTCCCCCAAGGGGGGACACTGAAGCTTTCTTT
v_gene: TRBV2; d_gene: -; abundance: -; j_gene: TRBJ1-6; CDR3aa: CASREVLAISPLHF; CDR3nt: TGTGCCAGCAGGGAGGTCCTCGCGATTTCACCCCTCCACTTT
v_gene: TRBV7-9; d_gene: -; abundance: -; j_gene: TRBJ1-1; CDR3aa: CASSKDRTVMNTEAFF; CDR3nt: TGTGCCAGCAGCAAAGACAGAACTGTTATGAACACTGAAGCTTTCTTT
v_gene: TRBV27; d_gene: -; abundance: few; j_gene: TRBJ1-2; CDR3aa: CASSLLPDSYYGYTF; CDR3nt: TGTGCCAGCAGTTTATTACCGGACAGCTACTATGGCTACACCTTC
v_gene: TRBV13; d_gene: -; abundance: -; j_gene: TRBJ1-2; CDR3aa: CASRYRTNANYGYTF; CDR3nt: TGTGCCAGCAGATATAGGACAAACGCTAACTATGGCTACACCTTC
v_gene: TRBV7-6; d_gene: -; abundance: -; j_gene: TRBJ2-1; CDR3aa: CASSSPTTGSSYNEQFF; CDR3nt: TGTGCCAGCAGCTCCCCAACAACAGGGAGCTCCTACAATGAGCAGTTCTTC
v_gene: TRBV11-3; d_gene: -; abundance: once; j_gene: TRBJ2-1; CDR3aa: CASSLNAEVSHEQFF; CDR3nt: TGTGCCAGCAGCTTAAACGCCGAGGTTTCCCATGAGCAGTTCTTC
v_gene: TRBV5-1; d_gene: -; abundance: -; j_gene: TRBJ1-2; CDR3aa: CASSPSGGNYGYTF; CDR3nt: TGCGCCAGCAGCCCATCGGGCGGTAACTATGGCTACACCTTC
v_gene: TRBV6-5; d_gene: -; abundance: -; j_gene: TRBJ2-1; CDR3aa: CASSYGGNEQFF; CDR3nt: TGTGCCAGCAGTTATGGGGGGAATGAGCAGTTCTTC
v_gene: TRBV6-2/TRBV6-3; d_gene: TRBD1; abundance: -; j_gene: TRBJ1-2; CDR3aa: CASSFDRVHGYTF; CDR3nt: TGTGCCAGCAGCTTTGACAGGGTCCATGGCTACACCTTC
v_gene: TRBV13; d_gene: TRBD1; abundance: -; j_gene: TRBJ1-2; CDR3aa: CASSFNSGQGIYGYTF; CDR3nt: TGTGCCAGCAGCTTTAATTCCGGACAGGGGATCTATGGCTACACCTTC
v_gene: TRBV5-1; d_gene: -; abundance: -; j_gene: TRBJ1-1; CDR3aa: CASSLGHQVTEAFF; CDR3nt: TGCGCCAGCAGCTTGGGACACCAAGTAACTGAAGCTTTCTTT
v_gene: TRBV6-1; d_gene: -; abundance: few; j_gene: TRBJ1-2; CDR3aa: CASSEEDIFYGYTF; CDR3nt: TGTGCCAGCAGTGAAGAGGACATTTTCTATGGCTACACCTTC
v_gene: TRBV25-1; d_gene: TRBD2; abundance: -; j_gene: TRBJ2-3; CDR3aa: CASSEWEGRGTDTQYF; CDR3nt: TGTGCCAGCAGTGAATGGGAGGGGCGCGGGACAGATACGCAGTATTTT
v_gene: TRBV4-1; d_gene: -; abundance: -; j_gene: TRBJ1-2; CDR3aa: CASSQGMAADYGYTF; CDR3nt: TGCGCCAGCAGCCAAGGGATGGCAGCCGACTATGGCTACACCTTC
v_gene: TRBV19; d_gene: -; abundance: -; j_gene: TRBJ1-2; CDR3aa: CASRTNYGYTF; CDR3nt: TGTGCCAGTAGGACGAACTATGGCTACACCTTC
v_gene: TRBV5-5; d_gene: -; abundance: -; j_gene: TRBJ1-1; CDR3aa: CASSFQGDTEAFF; CDR3nt: TGTGCCAGCAGCTTTCAAGGGGACACTGAAGCTTTCTTT
v_gene: TRBV27; d_gene: TRBD1; abundance: -; j_gene: TRBJ1-6; CDR3aa: CASNSQGDLAPLHF; CDR3nt: TGTGCCAGCAACTCCCAGGGGGATCTGGCACCCCTCCACTTT
v_gene: TRBV24-1; d_gene: -; abundance: -; j_gene: TRBJ1-2; CDR3aa: CATSVARGVQGGPEVRYTF; CDR3nt: TGTGCCACCAGTGTAGCCCGGGGGGTACAGGGAGGTCCCGAAGTAAGGTACACCTTC
v_gene: TRBV15; d_gene: -; abundance: -; j_gene: TRBJ2-2; CDR3aa: CATSRMSGLGTGELFF; CDR3nt: TGTGCCACCAGCAGAATGAGTGGACTTGGCACCGGGGAGCTGTTTTTT
v_gene: TRBV7-2; d_gene: TRBD2; abundance: once; j_gene: TRBJ2-3; CDR3aa: CASSPPGSGRAGAADTQYF; CDR3nt: TGTGCCAGCAGCCCCCCCGGGAGCGGGAGGGCCGGGGCAGCAGATACGCAGTATTTT
v_gene: TRBV4-1; d_gene: -; abundance: -; j_gene: TRBJ1-1; CDR3aa: CASRVGGLNTEAFF; CDR3nt: TGCGCCAGCAGGGTGGGGGGCCTGAACACTGAAGCTTTCTTT
v_gene: TRBV25-1; d_gene: -; abundance: -; j_gene: TRBJ1-1; CDR3aa: CASSEYGGSNTEAFF; CDR3nt: TGTGCCAGCAGTGAATATGGGGGGTCAAACACTGAAGCTTTCTTT
v_gene: TRBV14; d_gene: TRBD1; abundance: -; j_gene: TRBJ1-4; CDR3aa: CASSADRVEKLFF; CDR3nt: TGTGCCAGCAGCGCCGACAGGGTTGAAAAACTGTTTTTT
v_gene: TRBV18; d_gene: -; abundance: -; j_gene: TRBJ2-3; CDR3aa: CASSLFSTDTQYF; CDR3nt: TGTGCCAGCTCACTTTTTAGCACAGATACGCAGTATTTT
v_gene: TRBV12-3/TRBV12-4; d_gene: -; abundance: -; j_gene: TRBJ1-2; CDR3aa: CASSPDGYGYTF; CDR3nt: TGTGCCAGCAGTCCGGATGGATATGGCTACACCTTC
v_gene: TRBV27; d_gene: -; abundance: -; j_gene: TRBJ1-5; CDR3aa: CASSLLSGNQPQHF; CDR3nt: TGTGCCAGCAGTTTATTAAGTGGCAATCAGCCCCAGCATTTT
v_gene: TRBV10-3; d_gene: -; abundance: -; j_gene: TRBJ2-7; CDR3aa: CAIYRGGDYEQYF; CDR3nt: TGTGCCATCTATCGCGGGGGCGATTACGAGCAGTACTTC
v_gene: TRBV28; d_gene: -; abundance: -; j_gene: TRBJ1-2; CDR3aa: CASRAVRSYGYTF; CDR3nt: TGTGCCAGCAGGGCAGTCAGGAGCTATGGCTACACCTTC
v_gene: TRBV4-3; d_gene: -; abundance: -; j_gene: TRBJ2-5; CDR3aa: CASSLSPGQSWETQYF; CDR3nt: TGCGCCAGCAGCCTGTCCCCTGGACAGTCCTGGGAGACCCAGTACTTC
v_gene: TRBV9; d_gene: -; abundance: -; j_gene: TRBJ1-1; CDR3aa: CASSVQGAGLGEAFF; CDR3nt: TGTGCCAGCAGCGTACAGGGTGCCGGGTTGGGTGAAGCTTTCTTT
v_gene: TRBV7-2; d_gene: -; abundance: -; j_gene: TRBJ2-7; CDR3aa: CASSDRQGSRGEQYF; CDR3nt: TGTGCCAGCAGCGATCGGCAGGGATCCAGGGGCGAGCAGTACTTC
v_gene: TRBV5-4; d_gene: -; abundance: -; j_gene: TRBJ1-1; CDR3aa: CASSLSENTEAFF; CDR3nt: TGTGCCAGCAGCTTGTCAGAGAACACTGAAGCTTTCTTT
v_gene: TRBV5-1; d_gene: -; abundance: -; j_gene: TRBJ1-6; CDR3aa: CASSLRSDNSPLHF; CDR3nt: TGCGCCAGCAGCTTGAGGAGCGATAATTCACCCCTCCACTTT
v_gene: TRBV19; d_gene: -; abundance: -; j_gene: TRBJ1-2; CDR3aa: CASSIMRGIDGYTF; CDR3nt: TGTGCCAGTAGTATAATGCGGGGAATAGATGGCTACACCTTC
v_gene: TRBV18; d_gene: -; abundance: -; j_gene: TRBJ1-4; CDR3aa: CASSPPVGANEKLFF; CDR3nt: TGTGCCAGCTCACCACCTGTAGGCGCTAATGAAAAACTGTTTTTT
v_gene: TRBV18; d_gene: -; abundance: -; j_gene: TRBJ1-3; CDR3aa: CASSPSGLHSGNTIYF; CDR3nt: TGTGCCAGCTCACCCTCCGGACTGCACTCTGGAAACACCATATATTTT
v_gene: TRBV6-4; d_gene: -; abundance: -; j_gene: TRBJ2-7; CDR3aa: CASSELGGSYEQYF; CDR3nt: TGTGCCAGCAGTGAATTGGGGGGTTCCTACGAGCAGTACTTC
v_gene: TRBV7-9; d_gene: -; abundance: -; j_gene: TRBJ2-1; CDR3aa: CASTSPVSYNEQFF; CDR3nt: TGTGCCAGCACCTCTCCAGTCTCCTACAATGAGCAGTTCTTC
v_gene: TRBV29-1; d_gene: -; abundance: -; j_gene: TRBJ1-2; CDR3aa: CSALFFSQSNYGYTF; CDR3nt: TGCAGCGCTCTCTTCTTTTCTCAGTCTAACTATGGCTACACCTTC
v_gene: TRBV5-1; d_gene: TRBD1; abundance: once; j_gene: TRBJ2-3; CDR3aa: CASSPDRARDTQYF; CDR3nt: TGCGCCAGCAGCCCCGACAGGGCGAGAGATACGCAGTATTTT
v_gene: TRBV29-1; d_gene: -; abundance: -; j_gene: TRBJ1-1; CDR3aa: CSVEGRFSYATEAFF; CDR3nt: TGCAGCGTTGAAGGTCGGTTTTCTTATGCCACTGAAGCTTTCTTT
v_gene: TRBV2; d_gene: -; abundance: -; j_gene: TRBJ1-1; CDR3aa: CASSRKTEAFF; CDR3nt: TGTGCCAGCAGTAGGAAAACTGAAGCTTTCTTT
v_gene: TRBV19; d_gene: -; abundance: -; j_gene: TRBJ2-5; CDR3aa: CASSTTEGEETQYF; CDR3nt: TGTGCCAGTAGTACAACTGAGGGGGAGGAGACCCAGTACTTC
v_gene: TRBV6-5; d_gene: -; abundance: once; j_gene: TRBJ1-1; CDR3aa: CASSLEKGVTEAFF; CDR3nt: TGTGCCAGCAGTTTGGAGAAGGGGGTCACTGAAGCTTTCTTT
v_gene: TRBV13; d_gene: -; abundance: -; j_gene: TRBJ2-1; CDR3aa: CASSSPQTSYNEQFF; CDR3nt: TGTGCCAGCAGCTCACCCCAAACATCCTACAATGAGCAGTTCTTC
v_gene: TRBV6-5; d_gene: -; abundance: -; j_gene: TRBJ1-4; CDR3aa: CASSPGHTMNEKLFF; CDR3nt: TGTGCCAGCAGTCCGGGACACACAATGAATGAAAAACTGTTTTTT
v_gene: TRBV6-5; d_gene: -; abundance: -; j_gene: TRBJ1-1; CDR3aa: CASSYGNLVAEAFF; CDR3nt: TGTGCCAGCAGTTACGGGAACTTAGTAGCTGAAGCTTTCTTT
v_gene: TRBV29-1; d_gene: TRBD2; abundance: -; j_gene: TRBJ2-1; CDR3aa: CSVKRDSTWRFF; CDR3nt: TGCAGCGTTAAGCGGGACTCGACCTGGCGGTTCTTC
v_gene: TRBV13; d_gene: -; abundance: -; j_gene: TRBJ1-2; CDR3aa: CASSPPTEGIYGYTF; CDR3nt: TGTGCCAGCAGCCCCCCGACAGAAGGGATCTATGGCTACACCTTC
v_gene: TRBV30; d_gene: -; abundance: few; j_gene: TRBJ1-1; CDR3aa: CAWSAGPGGTEAFF; CDR3nt: TGTGCCTGGAGTGCCGGGCCCGGGGGCACTGAAGCTTTCTTT
v_gene: TRBV9; d_gene: -; abundance: -; j_gene: TRBJ1-4; CDR3aa: CASSAPGLGEKLFF; CDR3nt: TGTGCCAGCAGTGCCCCGGGACTCGGAGAAAAACTGTTTTTT